The clone carrying this TCR beta chain has only a few counts. J lost 6 bases, V lost 0 bases, and 8 bases had no gene match. In germline, CDR1 is SGHNT, CDR2 YYREEE (reference sequence). The CDR3 spans 16 residues. The data are from a study of T cells in Graves' hyperthyroidism and ophthalmopathy. Sampled blood dates from first hyperthyroidism diagnosis, and it precedes any ophthalmopathy symptoms. RNA transcripts provided the source from which TCR beta CDR3 regions were amplified. First-round RT-PCR with HTBI primers amplified the TCR CDR3 region. Each CDR3 protein is one row after TCRdb ran MiXCR on the multiplex PCR reads. The sample records fewer than 900,000 distinct CDR3 sequences, around 19% being singletons.

The sample taken for sequencing was blood. The sequence was obtained from a woman aged 50 to 60 with Graves' hyperthyroidism that later progressed to Graves' ophthalmopathy. The gene calls are TRBV5-4 and TRBJ2-3; 9 nucleotides match TRBD1. The CDR3 DNA is TGTGCCAGCAGCTTGGGACTAGCAGGGACAGGGGATACGCAGTATTTT. It translates to CASSLGLAGTGDTQYF.